The clone carrying this TCR beta chain was seen a few times. TCRdb re-called the 5' RACE reads through MiXCR, storing one row per CDR3 protein. The repertoire includes around 390,000 distinct CDR3 sequences, around a sixth of them detected once, and around a fifth sits in the top ten. The ends were cut back, 3 bases at V and 6 bases at J, with 21 bases in the middle. Germline V gives CDR1 SGHVS, CDR2 FNYEAQ. The CDR3 has 17 residues. The sample belongs to a study of T-cell memory formation after mild COVID-19. This sequence originates from a man younger than 35 who had mild COVID-19 (a few samples of this study predate the infection). Cell type and time point are not known. The sequenced sample consisted of PBMCs or a T cell subset sorted from them (not recorded which). This chain joins TRBV7-6 and TRBJ1-5; D gene unclear. CDR3 DNA sequence: TGTGCCAGCAGCTTGCTGGCAGGCAGCCTAGCCGGTCAGCCCCAGCATTTT. As protein: CASSLLAGSLAGQPQHF.